This T cell receptor beta chain was identified in a study of blood T cell repertoires in COVID-19 (dated by TCRdb to 2020 to 2022). Broadly, across the study: Samples covering the acute and convalescent phases of COVID-19 were provided by collaborators in the United States, Italy and Spain. Subjects who had been exposed to COVID-19, were actively infected with it, or had recovered from it provided the deeply sampled blood TCRbeta repertoires that made up the dataset. Where available, HLA class I and class II types were taken from metadata supplied by the sample provider and were not determined by assay-based typing. The samples were drawn from the first 160 participants of the ongoing ImmuneRACE study and from 1,254 subjects provided by 6 global collaborators. The repertoires were released in a freely available public database meant as a resource for research on the immune response to SARS-CoV-2. A de-identified subject ID, COVID-19 status, age in years and sex were almost always included in the sample metadata. The prospective study material was composed of cDNA or gDNA derived from T cells, B-cell-depleted T cells, or PBMCs. The study at large found these results: The quantity of clinical and demographic metadata differed by source and by participant and was supplied without curation.

The collaborating institutions used their own protocols to collect whole blood in K2EDTA tubes. For TCRbeta analysis, collaborators shipped samples as frozen whole blood, isolated PBMCs, or DNA extracted from either of those sample types. This clone was detected only once. Its binding antigen is unknown. It has no much larger one-base neighbor in the sample; base qualities were not kept. The immunoSEQ Assay, a bias-controlled multiplex PCR, was used to amplify TCRbeta CDR3 regions from genomic DNA. In the authors' own workflow: The number of nucleated cells in each sample was estimated from the amplification of reference gene primers within the assay. Sequence reads were collapsed and filtered to measure the absolute abundance of every unique TCRbeta CDR3 rearrangement. For each sample, productive Simpson clonality was calculated as the square root of Simpson's diversity index across productive rearrangements. TCRdb limited this immuneACCESS table to in-frame rearrangements with V and J called. A share of clones is missing; checked studies link under half to unresolved V genes, and the rest is unexplained. V and J calls and clone size are those listed in that table; D and trimming were worked out from the DNA. The sample includes hundreds of thousands of clones, with 82% observed a single time. Of the sample, 4.5% to 5% is held by the ten largest clones.

The germline V gene (reference sequence) sets CDR1 to SGHNT and CDR2 to YYREEE. V loses 3 bases at its end and J loses 5 bases; junction bases beyond the gene matches: 2. Taken from cysteine to phenylalanine, the CDR3 has 14 residues. Only the CDR3 portion is preserved as DNA: 42 bases, with reading frame beginning at the first base. The V and J segments used are TRBV5-4 and TRBJ2-3; TRBD2 lines up with 11 middle nucleotides. The clonotype originates from a woman aged 80 or over with active or convalescent COVID-19. Specimen: peripheral blood. The encoded CDR3 is CASSSGTSGDTQYF. The nucleotide sequence is TGTGCCAGCAGCTCTGGGACTAGCGGAGATACGCAGTATTTT. With the portions outside the CDR3 filled from the reference TRBV5-4 and TRBJ2-3 genes, the complete variable region becomes ETGVTQSPTHLIKTRGQQVTLRCSSQSGHNTVSWYQQALGQGPQFIFQYYREEENGRGNFPPRFSGLQFPNYSSELNVNALELDDSALYLCASSSGTSGDTQYFGPGTRLTVL.